The sequence of this TCR beta chain was determined in a study of molecular identifiers for immune sequencing clone quantification. CDR3 length: 15 amino acids. Germline V gene data show CDR1 as LGHNA and CDR2 as YSLEER. The V segment lost 1 base and the J segment 2 bases; nucleotides outside the gene matches: 0. TCRdb reprocessed the PCR reads via MiXCR and lists one record per CDR3 protein. The profile shows just over 95,000 distinct CDR3 sequences, more than 20% of them singletons. This clonotype was detected many times. The sample consisted of naive CD8+ T cells from blood, with Jurkat cell RNA spiked in. Noted subset: FACS-sorted CD8+CD4-CCR7+CD45RA+ naive T cells. The chain links TRBV4-3 to TRBJ1-5; 9 bases map to TRBD1. This clonotype was sampled from a human donor in good health. Some libraries in this study had Jurkat cell RNA spiked in. CDR3: CASSQGTGGNQPQHF. In DNA form, the CDR3 reads TGCGCCAGCAGCCAAGGGACAGGGGGCAATCAGCCCCAGCATTTT.